The 10 T cell receptor beta chains reported below all come from one sample, sequenced in a study of cytomegalovirus exposure and HLA in healthy donors. It was with 60 Vbeta and 13 Jbeta primers that the PCR ran. Assay: immunoSEQ multiplex PCR; the TCRdb copy retains only in-frame clones and omits some. The repertoire holds approximately 130,000 clones, with 70% to 85% as singletons. The sequencing sample was made of PBMCs. Receptors originate from a boy under 18 in good health and CMV-seronegative.

The chain couples TRBV19 to TRBJ1-2; 8 bases fit TRBD1. In germline, CDR1 is LNHDA, CDR2 SQIVND (reference sequence). The CDR3 is 17 residues long. Trimming cost V 7 bases and J 4 bases; bases outside gene matches: 17. This chain's CDR3 is CASIDQGARRGGYGYTF. As DNA, the CDR3 is TGTGCCAGTATCGATCAGGGGGCACGCCGCGGTGGCTATGGCTACACCTTC.

The chain has TRBV15 and TRBJ2-3; TRBD1 is a possible D gene (6 bases). The germline V gene has CDR1 LNHNV and CDR2 YYDKDF (reference sequence). V was pared by 4 bases and J by 3 bases, with 14 bases between. The CDR3 length is 15 residues. The CDR3 sequence is CATSKDRRGTDTQYF. CDR3 nucleotides: TGTGCCACCAGCAAAGACAGGAGAGGGACAGATACGCAGTATTTT.

V gene TRBV5-6 combines with J gene TRBJ1-2; D gene uncertain. Germline V gene data show CDR1 as SGHDT and CDR2 as YYEEEE. V shed 4 bases and J shed 6 bases, with 16 bases lying between them. This CDR3 spans 14 amino acids. DNA of the CDR3: TGTGCCAGCAGCCCCCCGGGGATTGGGAATGGCTACACCTTC. Residues: CASSPPGIGNGYTF.

The chain recombines TRBV5-1 with TRBJ2-5; 7 bases line up with TRBD2. Germline trimming cut 8 bases from V and 3 bases from J; bases unmatched to any gene: 7. The CDR3 is made up of 13 amino acids. CDR1 and CDR2 (germline): SGHRS, YFSETQ. The CDR3 coding sequence is TGCGCCAGGGGGGGGATTAGAGAAGAGACCCAGTACTTC. It specifies CARGGIREETQYF. Complete variable domain (other parts from reference TRBV5-1 and TRBJ2-5): KAGVTQTPRYLIKTRGQQVTLSCSPISGHRSVSWYQQTPGQGLQFLFEYFSETQRNKGNFPGRFSGRQFSNSRSEMNVSTLELGDSALYLCARGGIREETQYFGPGTRLLVL.

The chain links TRBV4-3 to TRBJ1-5; TRBD1 agrees at 7 bases. Germline lookup yields CDR1 LGHNA and CDR2 YSLEER. Unmatched junction bases numbered 16, after V lost 0 bases and J lost 5 bases. The CDR3 totals 19 residues. CDR3 loop: CASSQDWGQSLVKYQPQHF. In DNA, the CDR3 is TGCGCCAGCAGCCAAGATTGGGGACAGTCATTAGTAAAGTATCAGCCCCAGCATTTT.

This chain connects TRBV5-6 to TRBJ1-2; 7 bases fit TRBD1. The CDR3 runs 18 residues. The germline CDR1 and CDR2 sequences are SGHDT and YYEEEE. J gave up 1 base and V 3 bases, and 15 bases lay outside the gene matches. The CDR3 bases are TGTGCCAGCAGCTCGCGCGTGGGACAGTTCTCACATAACTATGGCTACACCTTC. It specifies CASSSRVGQFSHNYGYTF. Combining the CDR3 with reference TRBV5-6 and TRBJ1-2 gives the whole variable domain DAGVTQSPTHLIKTRGQQVTLRCSPKSGHDTVSWYQQALGQGPQFIFQYYEEEERQRGNFPDRFSGHQFPNYSSELNVNALLLGDSALYLCASSSRVGQFSHNYGYTFGSGTRLTVV.

The chain employs TRBV27 and TRBJ2-7; D is perhaps TRBD2 (5 bases). Germline V gene lookup returns CDR1 MNHEY and CDR2 SMNVEV (reference sequence). The V gene lost 6 bases and the J gene lost 3 bases, with 18 bases spanning the gap. The CDR3 runs to 15 residues. As DNA, the CDR3 is TGTGCCAGCAGGTATTCACTAGGGCCCATCTACGAGCAGTACTTC. It is translated as CASRYSLGPIYEQYF.

This clone has a single count. The genes are TRBV2 and TRBJ1-2; D may be TRBD1 (5 bases). This CDR3 is 13 amino acids long. Germline-derived CDR1 and CDR2 are SNHLY and FYNNEI. With 3 bases removed from V and 5 bases from J, the gap between germline ends came to 10 bases. The DNA for the CDR3 is TGTGCCAGCAGTGACGGCCGACAGTATGGCTACACCTTC. It translates to CASSDGRQYGYTF.

On this clone: Within the sample, other DNA sequences also encode this same CDR3. This chain joins TRBV4-2 and TRBJ1-2; D is undetermined. The V end lost 0 bases, the J end lost 4 bases, and 9 bases lay between the germline ends. This CDR3 has 14 amino acids. Germline lookup yields CDR1 LGHNA and CDR2 YNFKEQ. Here the CDR3 reads CASSQEEGSYGYTF. The CDR3 DNA sequence: TGTGCCAGCAGCCAAGAAGAGGGCAGCTATGGCTACACCTTC.

The table lists this clone with a count of one. The rearrangement uses TRBV4-2 and TRBJ2-6, with TRBD1 matching over 7 bases. There are 15 residues in the CDR3. The J segment lost 3 bases and the V segment lost 3 bases, leaving 2 bases of the junction unmatched. Per germline, CDR1 LGHNA and CDR2 YNFKEQ. The CDR3 region is CASSQTGSGANVLTF. DNA for the CDR3: TGTGCCAGCAGCCAGACAGGGAGTGGGGCCAACGTCCTGACTTTC.